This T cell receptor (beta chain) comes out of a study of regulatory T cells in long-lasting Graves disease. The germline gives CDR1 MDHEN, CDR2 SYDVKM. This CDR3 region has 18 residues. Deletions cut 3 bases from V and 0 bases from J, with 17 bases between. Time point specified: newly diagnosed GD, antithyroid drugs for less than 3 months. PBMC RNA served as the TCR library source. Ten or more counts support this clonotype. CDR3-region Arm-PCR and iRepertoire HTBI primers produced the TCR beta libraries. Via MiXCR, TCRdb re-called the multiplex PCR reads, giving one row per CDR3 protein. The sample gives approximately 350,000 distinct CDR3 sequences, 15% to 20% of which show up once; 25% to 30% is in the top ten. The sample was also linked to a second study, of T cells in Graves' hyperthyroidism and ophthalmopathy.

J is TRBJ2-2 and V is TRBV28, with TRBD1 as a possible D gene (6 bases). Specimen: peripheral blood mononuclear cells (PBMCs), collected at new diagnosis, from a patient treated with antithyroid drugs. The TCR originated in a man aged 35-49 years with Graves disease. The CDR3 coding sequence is TGTGCCAGCAGTTTTTTCGGGTTGGGGACAACGAACACCGGGGAGCTGTTTTTT. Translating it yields CASSFFGLGTTNTGELFF.